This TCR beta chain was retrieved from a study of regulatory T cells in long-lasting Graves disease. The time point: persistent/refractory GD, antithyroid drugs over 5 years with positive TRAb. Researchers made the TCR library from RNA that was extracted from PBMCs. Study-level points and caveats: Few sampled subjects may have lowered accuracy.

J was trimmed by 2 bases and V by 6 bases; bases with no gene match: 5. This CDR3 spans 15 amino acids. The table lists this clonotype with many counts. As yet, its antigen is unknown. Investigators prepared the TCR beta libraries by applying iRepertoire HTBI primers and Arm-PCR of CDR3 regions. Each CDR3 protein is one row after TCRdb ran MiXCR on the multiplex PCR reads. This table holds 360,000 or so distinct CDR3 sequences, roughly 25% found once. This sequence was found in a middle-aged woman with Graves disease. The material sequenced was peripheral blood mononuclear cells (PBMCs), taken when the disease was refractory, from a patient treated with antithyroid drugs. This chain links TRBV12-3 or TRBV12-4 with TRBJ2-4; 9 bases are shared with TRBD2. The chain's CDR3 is CASSASGKTKNIQYF. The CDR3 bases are TGTGCCAGCAGCGCTAGCGGGAAAACCAAAAACATTCAGTACTTC.